The rows below give T cell receptor beta chains drawn from one sample of a study of shared clonotypes between healthy human individuals. The repertoire was sequenced with immunoSEQ multiplex PCR; TCRdb's copy has only in-frame clones and lacks some. This sample yields around 1,900,000 clones, of which 80% to 95% are seen a single time; 1.5% to 2% belongs to the top ten. Sequencing was carried out using naive CD8+ T cells from PBMCs. The receptors originated from a man aged 18 to 29 in good health. Some clones in this sample may be carry-over from other donors' samples. Each CDR3 is given with its conserved first and last residue. Fields, in order: CDR3 DNA, CDR3 protein, V gene, D gene, clone size, J gene, CDR3 length. A D gene is named only where the DNA matches it firmly. Size tells how often a clone was seen (once, few, many) or the class of an expanded clone, and some rows leave it out.

TGTGCCAGCAGCTTAGCCCCCGGGGGTCTCTACAATGAGCAGTTCTTC,CASSLAPGGLYNEQFF,TRBV7-9,NA,NA,TRBJ2-1,16
TGTGCCAGCAGCCAAGTGCGAGGGGGCACTGAAGCTTTCTTT,CASSQVRGGTEAFF,TRBV14,NA,few,TRBJ1-1,14
TGTGCCACCAGCTTGTCGACAGGGGCCTACGAGCAGTACTTC,CATSLSTGAYEQYF,TRBV15,TRBD1,NA,TRBJ2-7,14
TGTGCCAGTACCAAGCGGGCGGAACCGAGGGTCTCCAAAAACATTCAGTACTTC,CASTKRAEPRVSKNIQYF,TRBV19,NA,NA,TRBJ2-4,18
TGTGCCAGCAGCTTGTGGGACAGGTCTGAGGGAACTGAAGCTTTCTTT,CASSLWDRSEGTEAFF,TRBV5-6,TRBD1,NA,TRBJ1-1,16
TGTGCCAGCAGCTCAGCATCCCAGGGGGCGCGGGAGACCCAGTACTTC,CASSSASQGARETQYF,TRBV7-9,TRBD1,once,TRBJ2-5,16
TGTGCCAGTAGTATAGATCTCGGCCCTAGACCTGATACGCAGTATTTT,CASSIDLGPRPDTQYF,TRBV19,NA,NA,TRBJ2-3,16
TGTGCCAGCAGTTTACCCCTCAGGGGATCGCGTTTCGCTTTCTTT,CASSLPLRGSRFAFF,TRBV28,NA,once,TRBJ1-1,15
TGTGCCAGCAGTGTCAGGGGAGTGGGCTATGGCTACACCTTC,CASSVRGVGYGYTF,TRBV7-9,NA,NA,TRBJ1-2,14
TGTGCCTGGAGGGCACAGGGGAGAACTGAAGCTTTCTTT,CAWRAQGRTEAFF,TRBV30,TRBD1,few,TRBJ1-1,13
TGTGCCATCGGGGGGGACGAGCAGTACTTC,CAIGGDEQYF,TRBV10-3,TRBD2,NA,TRBJ2-7,10
TGTGCCAGCAGCGTAGCCGTTCGGGACACGGTACCCCAGGGAAACACCATATATTTT,CASSVAVRDTVPQGNTIYF,TRBV9,NA,NA,TRBJ1-3,19
TGTGCCAGCAGCCAAGATTCGTCGGGCAGTGAGACAGATACGCAGTATTTT,CASSQDSSGSETDTQYF,TRBV4-2,NA,NA,TRBJ2-3,17
TGTGCCAGCAGTACCCCAGGACTAGCGGGGCTCACAGATACGCAGTATTTT,CASSTPGLAGLTDTQYF,TRBV27,TRBD2,NA,TRBJ2-3,17
TGTGCCAGCAGCGTAGCACGCTCCTACAATGAGCAGTTCTTC,CASSVARSYNEQFF,TRBV9,NA,once,TRBJ2-1,14
TGTGCCAGTAGTATAGCCGGGACAGCCGGTGAAGCTTTCTTT,CASSIAGTAGEAFF,TRBV19,TRBD1,NA,TRBJ1-1,14
TGTGCCAGCAGCTTAAACCCCCCCCGGGGCCACGAGACCCAGTACTTC,CASSLNPPRGHETQYF,TRBV7-6,NA,NA,TRBJ2-5,16
TGTGCCATCAGTGCTTGGACAGAAGGCTCCTACGAGCAGTACTTC,CAISAWTEGSYEQYF,TRBV10-3,NA,NA,TRBJ2-7,15
TGTGCCAGCAGCTTATCGATCGGGGAAACCTACAATGAGCAGTTCTTC,CASSLSIGETYNEQFF,TRBV7-9,NA,NA,TRBJ2-1,16
TGTGCCAGTAGTAGGAACAGGGGGCTGGACAATGAGCAGTTCTTC,CASSRNRGLDNEQFF,TRBV19,TRBD1,NA,TRBJ2-1,15
TGTGCCAGCAGCGCCACAGGGCGAAGCTCCTACGAGCAGTACTTC,CASSATGRSSYEQYF,TRBV9,NA,NA,TRBJ2-7,15
TGTGCCAGCAGCTTACTAGCGGGGCGCACAGATACGCAGTATTTT,CASSLLAGRTDTQYF,TRBV7-8,TRBD2,NA,TRBJ2-3,15
TGTGCCAGCAGACCCACAGGGGAAGGAGGACCCCAGCATTTT,CASRPTGEGGPQHF,TRBV6-5,TRBD1,NA,TRBJ1-5,14
TGTGCCTGCGGACGTTCGGCCGTCTATGGCTACACCTTC,CACGRSAVYGYTF,TRBV19,NA,NA,TRBJ1-2,13
TGTGCCAGCCGAAACATAATGGGACAGGCGGTTTCCTTCTTC,CASRNIMGQAVSFF,TRBV6-6,TRBD1,once,TRBJ2-1,14
TGTGCCAGCAGTTTATCGAGGGACGGGAGCTCCTACGAGCAGTACTTC,CASSLSRDGSSYEQYF,TRBV27,NA,NA,TRBJ2-7,16
TGTGCCAGCACACCGCAAAGCGCCCAAGAGACCCAGTACTTC,CASTPQSAQETQYF,TRBV2,NA,NA,TRBJ2-5,14
TGTGCCAGCTTACCGAGAGGGATGAACACTGAAGCTTTCTTT,CASLPRGMNTEAFF,TRBV6-6,NA,once,TRBJ1-1,14
TGCGCCAGCAGCTTGGAGGGAGGCTTTAGGTTAAGATCTGAAGCTTTCTTT,CASSLEGGFRLRSEAFF,TRBV5-1,NA,NA,TRBJ1-1,17
TGTGCCAGCAGCCAAGTGGCGGGAGTGGATACGCAGTATTTT,CASSQVAGVDTQYF,TRBV7-2,TRBD2,NA,TRBJ2-3,14
TGCGCCAGCAGCTTGGCCCAAGGGACCGAGAATATCTATGGCTACACCTTC,CASSLAQGTENIYGYTF,TRBV5-1,NA,NA,TRBJ1-2,17
TGTGCCAGCAGTTTCCGAGGGGGTATGAACACTGAAGCTTTCTTT,CASSFRGGMNTEAFF,TRBV27,NA,NA,TRBJ1-1,15
TGTGCCAGCAGTTTATCAGGGGCGGGGGAGACCCAGTACTTC,CASSLSGAGETQYF,TRBV28,NA,NA,TRBJ2-5,14
TGTGCCAGCAGCTTGTCCGGAGATACGCAGTATTTT,CASSLSGDTQYF,TRBV5-6,NA,NA,TRBJ2-3,12
TGTGCCACCAGCAGCGGGAGGGTAAAGTCCTACAATGAGCAGTTCTTC,CATSSGRVKSYNEQFF,TRBV15,TRBD2,NA,TRBJ2-1,16
TGTGCCAGCAGCTCCCCTTGGTCCCCCCGCGGGAGAGGCACAGATACGCAGTATTTT,CASSSPWSPRGRGTDTQYF,TRBV7-9,TRBD2,NA,TRBJ2-3,19
TGTGCCAGCAGCCAAGTTGGGGCAGGGGGGTACGAGCAGTACTTC,CASSQVGAGGYEQYF,TRBV4-2,NA,NA,TRBJ2-7,15
TGTGCCAGCAGCCAAGACTGGGGGGAAGAGACCCAGTACTTC,CASSQDWGEETQYF,TRBV14,NA,NA,TRBJ2-5,14
TGTGCCAGCAGCCAAGACCGTGACATTCAGTACTTC,CASSQDRDIQYF,TRBV4-2,NA,NA,TRBJ2-4,12
TGTGCCTGGAGTCCCTGGAACCCAATGGGGGTGGATGAAAAACTGTTTTTT,CAWSPWNPMGVDEKLFF,TRBV30,NA,NA,TRBJ1-4,17
TGCGCCAGCAGCCAAGATCCGGGATATCCAGATACGCAGTATTTT,CASSQDPGYPDTQYF,TRBV4-1,NA,NA,TRBJ2-3,15
TGCGCCAGCAGCCAAGATCGATTCGGGCAAACTGAAGCTTTCTTT,CASSQDRFGQTEAFF,TRBV4-3,NA,NA,TRBJ1-1,15
TGTGCCAGCAGTTGGGACAGGGAGGTAGCCAAAAACATTCAGTACTTC,CASSWDREVAKNIQYF,TRBV27,TRBD1,NA,TRBJ2-4,16
TGTGCCAGCAGCTTAGTCGTCGGGGATGAGCAGTTCTTC,CASSLVVGDEQFF,TRBV11-2,NA,NA,TRBJ2-1,13
TGTGCCAGTCTGCCAGATACGCAGTATTTT,CASLPDTQYF,TRBV5-8,NA,NA,TRBJ2-3,10
TGTGCCAGCAGTTTATTGGAGGGCCCCTACGAGCAGTACTTC,CASSLLEGPYEQYF,TRBV27,NA,once,TRBJ2-7,14
TGTGCCAGCAGCTTAATTGGGACACCTCCAACCGGGGAAAGCTCCTACAATGAGCAGTTCTTC,CASSLIGTPPTGESSYNEQFF,TRBV7-3,NA,NA,TRBJ2-1,21